This T cell receptor (beta chain) was identified during a study of T cell repertoires in cytomegalovirus infection. Turning to the study itself: Alongside well-studied HLA-B-restricted CMV epitopes, recently identified HLA-C-restricted CMV epitopes were also used. TCR beta signatures that were public indicated CMV infection and matching HLA type.

V was cut by 0 bases and J by 0 bases, with 10 bases left in between. The V gene's germline CDR1 is SGDLS and CDR2 YYNGEE. The CDR3 consists of 17 residues. TCRdb re-derived calls from the reads in MiXCR, one entry per CDR3 protein. Among a few hundred thousand distinct CDR3 sequences, almost 40% were seen once, and the ten largest hold over 45%. This clonotype has more than one count but fewer than ten. Its antigen is undetermined. Study-wide results and caveats: Identification of carriers of CMV plus the relevant HLA was achieved through cumulative public TCR beta family frequency. HLA-C-restricted, CMV-specific TCR beta clonotypes were dominant ex vivo.

The TCR sequence derives from a human donor in good health (CMV status not recorded). Some clones in this sample may be carry-over from other donors' samples. The chain joins TRBV9 to TRBJ2-6; D not certain. The source was cultured PBMCs, collected from culture after CMV antigen stimulation. The CDR3 loop is CASSVGSPNSGANVLTF. CDR3 DNA sequence: TGTGCCAGCAGCGTAGGAAGTCCAAACTCTGGGGCCAACGTCCTGACTTTC.